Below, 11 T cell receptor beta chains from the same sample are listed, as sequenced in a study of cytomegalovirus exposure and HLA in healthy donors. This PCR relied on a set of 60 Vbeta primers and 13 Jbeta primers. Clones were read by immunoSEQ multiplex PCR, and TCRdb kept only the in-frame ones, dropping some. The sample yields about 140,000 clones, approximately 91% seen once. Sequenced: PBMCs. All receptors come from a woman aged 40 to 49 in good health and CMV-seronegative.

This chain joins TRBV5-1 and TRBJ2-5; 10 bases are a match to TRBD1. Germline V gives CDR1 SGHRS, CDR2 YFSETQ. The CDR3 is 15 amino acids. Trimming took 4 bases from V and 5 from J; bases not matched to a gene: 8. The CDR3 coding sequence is TGCGCCAGCAGCAGCCCGGGACAGGGGACTGAGACCCAGTACTTC. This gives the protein CASSSPGQGTETQYF.

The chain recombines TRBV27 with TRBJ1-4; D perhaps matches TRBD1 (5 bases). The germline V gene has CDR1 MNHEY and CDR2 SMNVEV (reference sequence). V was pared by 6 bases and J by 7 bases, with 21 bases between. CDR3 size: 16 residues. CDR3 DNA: TGTGCCAGCAGCTCTCAACGATTAGGGGCAGGTGAAAAACTGTTTTTT. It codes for CASSSQRLGAGEKLFF.

CDR3 sequence (DNA): TGCGCCAGCAGAAGGGAACTAGCGGGAGTGAACAATGAGCAGTTCTTC. It specifies CASRRELAGVNNEQFF. The V gene is TRBV5-1, the J gene TRBJ2-1; 11 positions agree with TRBD2. Germline V gene sequence: CDR1 SGHRS, CDR2 YFSETQ. The J segment lost 5 bases and the V segment lost 5 bases, leaving 9 bases of the junction unmatched. The CDR3 contains 16 residues.

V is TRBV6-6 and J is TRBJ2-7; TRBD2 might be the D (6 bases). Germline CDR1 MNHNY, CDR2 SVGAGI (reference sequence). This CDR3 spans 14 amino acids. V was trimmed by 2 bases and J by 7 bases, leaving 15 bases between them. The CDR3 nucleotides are TGTGCCAGCAGTTACGCGCAGGGAGGACGAGAGCAGTACTTC. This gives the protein CASSYAQGGREQYF.

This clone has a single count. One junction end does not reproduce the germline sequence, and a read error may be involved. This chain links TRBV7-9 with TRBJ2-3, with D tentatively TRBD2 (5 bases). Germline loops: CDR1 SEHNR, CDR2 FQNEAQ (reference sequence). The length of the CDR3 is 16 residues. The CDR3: CSSSRVFTGNTDTQYF. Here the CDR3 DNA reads TGTTCCAGCAGCAGAGTTTTTACCGGGAACACAGATACGCAGTATTTT.

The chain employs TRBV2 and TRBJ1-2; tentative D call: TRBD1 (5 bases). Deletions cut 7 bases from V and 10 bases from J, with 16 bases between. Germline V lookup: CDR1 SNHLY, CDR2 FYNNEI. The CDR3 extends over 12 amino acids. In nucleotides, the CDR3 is TGTGCCAGCATTTGGCAGGGCCCTCTCTACACCTTC. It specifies CASIWQGPLYTF.

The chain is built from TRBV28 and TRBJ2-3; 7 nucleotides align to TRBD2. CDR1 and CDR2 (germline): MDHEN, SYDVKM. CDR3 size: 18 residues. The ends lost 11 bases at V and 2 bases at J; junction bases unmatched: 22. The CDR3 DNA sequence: TGTGCCCGCCACTTGGGGTTGGAAAGCGGGGAATACACAGATACGCAGTATTTT. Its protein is CARHLGLESGEYTDTQYF.

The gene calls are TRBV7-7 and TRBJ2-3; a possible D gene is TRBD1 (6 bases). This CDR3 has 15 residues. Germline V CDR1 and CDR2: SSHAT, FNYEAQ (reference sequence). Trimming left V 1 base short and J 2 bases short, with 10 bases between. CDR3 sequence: CASSLGGQPTDTQYF. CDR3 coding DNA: TGTGCCAGCAGCTTAGGAGGACAGCCCACAGATACGCAGTATTTT.

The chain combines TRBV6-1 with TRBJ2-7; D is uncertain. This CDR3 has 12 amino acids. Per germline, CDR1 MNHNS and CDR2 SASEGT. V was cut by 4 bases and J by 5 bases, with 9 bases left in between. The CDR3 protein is CASSVFVHEQYF. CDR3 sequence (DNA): TGTGCCAGCAGTGTTTTCGTCCACGAGCAGTACTTC.

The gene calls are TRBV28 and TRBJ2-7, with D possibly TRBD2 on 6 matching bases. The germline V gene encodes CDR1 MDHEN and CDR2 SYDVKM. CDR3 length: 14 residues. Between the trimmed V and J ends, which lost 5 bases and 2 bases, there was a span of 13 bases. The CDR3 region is CASSPGTPPYEQYF. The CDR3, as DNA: TGTGCCAGCAGTCCCGGGACTCCTCCCTACGAGCAGTACTTC. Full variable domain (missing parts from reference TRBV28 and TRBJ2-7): DVKVTQSSRYLVKRTGEKVFLECVQDMDHENMFWYRQDPGLGLRLIYFSYDVKMKEKGDIPEGYSVSREKKERFSLILESASTNQTSMYLCASSPGTPPYEQYFGPGTRLTVT.

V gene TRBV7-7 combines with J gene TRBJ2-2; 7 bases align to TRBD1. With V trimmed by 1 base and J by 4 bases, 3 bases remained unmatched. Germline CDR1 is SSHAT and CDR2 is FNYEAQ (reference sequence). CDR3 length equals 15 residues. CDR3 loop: CASSLDPGGTGELFF. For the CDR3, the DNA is TGTGCCAGCAGCTTAGATCCAGGGGGCACCGGGGAGCTGTTTTTT.